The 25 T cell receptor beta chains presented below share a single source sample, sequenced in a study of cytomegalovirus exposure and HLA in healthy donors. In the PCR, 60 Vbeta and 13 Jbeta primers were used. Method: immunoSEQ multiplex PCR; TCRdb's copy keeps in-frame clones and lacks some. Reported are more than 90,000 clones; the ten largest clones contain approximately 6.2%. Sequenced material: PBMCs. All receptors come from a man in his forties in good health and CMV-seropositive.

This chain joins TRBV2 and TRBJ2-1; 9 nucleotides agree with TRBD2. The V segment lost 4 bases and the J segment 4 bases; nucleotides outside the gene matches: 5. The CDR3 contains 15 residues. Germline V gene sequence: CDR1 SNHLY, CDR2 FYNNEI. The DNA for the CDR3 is TGTGCCAGCAGTGCGCGGGAGGGTTCTTACAATGAGCAGTTCTTC. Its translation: CASSAREGSYNEQFF.

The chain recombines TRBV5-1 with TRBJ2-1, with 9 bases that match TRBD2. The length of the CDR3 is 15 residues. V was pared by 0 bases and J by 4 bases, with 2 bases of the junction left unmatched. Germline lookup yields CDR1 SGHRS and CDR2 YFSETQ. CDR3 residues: CASSLGLAVYNEQFF. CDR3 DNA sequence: TGCGCCAGCAGCTTGGGACTAGCGGTTTACAATGAGCAGTTCTTC.

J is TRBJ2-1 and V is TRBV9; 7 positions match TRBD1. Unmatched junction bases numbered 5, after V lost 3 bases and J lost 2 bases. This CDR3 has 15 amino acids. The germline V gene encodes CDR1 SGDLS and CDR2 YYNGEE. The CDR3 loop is CASSARQGTYNEQFF. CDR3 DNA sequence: TGTGCCAGCAGCGCGAGACAGGGAACCTACAATGAGCAGTTCTTC.

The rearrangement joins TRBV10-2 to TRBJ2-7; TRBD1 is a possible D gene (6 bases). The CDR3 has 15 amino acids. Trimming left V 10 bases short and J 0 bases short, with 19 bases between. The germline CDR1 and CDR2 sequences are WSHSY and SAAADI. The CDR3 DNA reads TGCGCCACCCTCCCCCCAGACAGGCGCTCCTACGAGCAGTACTTC. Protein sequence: CATLPPDRRSYEQYF.

The CDR3 sequence is CASSIGQGGYGYTF. The CDR3 region has the DNA TGTGCCAGCAGCATTGGACAGGGGGGATATGGCTACACCTTC. The genes are TRBV9 and TRBJ1-2; 10 positions match TRBD1. Germline CDR1 reads SGDLS; CDR2 reads YYNGEE. V was clipped by 4 bases and J by 5 bases; unmatched bases: 5. This CDR3 has 14 amino acids.

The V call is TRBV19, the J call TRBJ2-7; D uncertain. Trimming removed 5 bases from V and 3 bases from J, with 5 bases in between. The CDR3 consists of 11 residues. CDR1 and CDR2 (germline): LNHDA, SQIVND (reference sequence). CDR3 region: CASSSHYEQYF. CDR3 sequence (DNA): TGTGCCAGTAGTTCCCACTACGAGCAGTACTTC. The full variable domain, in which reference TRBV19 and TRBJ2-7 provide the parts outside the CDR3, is DGGITQSPKYLFRKEGQNVTLSCEQNLNHDAMYWYRQDPGQGLRLIYYSQIVNDFQKGDIAEGYSVSREKKESFPLTVTSAQKNPTAFYLCASSSHYEQYFGPGTRLTVT.

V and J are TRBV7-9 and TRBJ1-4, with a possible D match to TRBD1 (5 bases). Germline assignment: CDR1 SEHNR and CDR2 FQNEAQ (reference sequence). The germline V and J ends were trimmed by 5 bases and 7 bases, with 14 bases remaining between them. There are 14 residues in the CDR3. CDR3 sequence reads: CASSPTRVGEKLFF. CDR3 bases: TGTGCCAGCAGCCCCACCAGGGTCGGTGAAAAACTGTTTTTT.

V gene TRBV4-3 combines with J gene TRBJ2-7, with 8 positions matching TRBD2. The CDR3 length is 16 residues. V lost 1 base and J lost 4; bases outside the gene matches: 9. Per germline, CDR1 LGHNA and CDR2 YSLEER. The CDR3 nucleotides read TGCGCCAGCAGCCAAGCCCGAGGGGGACTAGATTACGAGCAGTACTTC. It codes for CASSQARGGLDYEQYF.

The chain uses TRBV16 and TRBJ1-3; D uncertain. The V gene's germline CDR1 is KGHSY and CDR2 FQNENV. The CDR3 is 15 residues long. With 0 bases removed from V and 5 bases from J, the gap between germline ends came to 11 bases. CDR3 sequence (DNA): TGTGCCAGCAGCCAATCCGTACAGTCGCGAAACACCATATATTTT. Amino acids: CASSQSVQSRNTIYF.

CDR3 amino acids: CASSLAPRAGGTEAFF. CDR3 sequence (DNA): TGTGCCAGCAGCTTGGCCCCTAGGGCAGGAGGGACTGAAGCTTTCTTT. The chain is built from TRBV5-4 and TRBJ1-1; D is unresolved. The CDR3 is 16 amino acids. Trimming removed 0 bases from V and 5 bases from J, with 17 bases in between. Germline CDR1 and CDR2: SGHNT and YYREEE (reference sequence).

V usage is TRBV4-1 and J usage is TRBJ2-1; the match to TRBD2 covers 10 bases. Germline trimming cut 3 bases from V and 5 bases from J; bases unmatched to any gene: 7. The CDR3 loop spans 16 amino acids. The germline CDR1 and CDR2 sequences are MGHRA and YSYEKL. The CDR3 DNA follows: TGCGCCAGCAGCCAGACCGGGACTAGCGCCAACAATGAGCAGTTCTTC. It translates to CASSQTGTSANNEQFF.

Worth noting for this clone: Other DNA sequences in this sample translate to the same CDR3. The CDR3 DNA follows: TGTGCCACCAGCCGAGGGACCGACAGTCCTAAGACCGAAGCTTTCTTT. Its protein product is CATSRGTDSPKTEAFF. The chain is built from TRBV15 and TRBJ1-1, with D maybe TRBD1 (5 bases). The germline V gene has CDR1 LNHNV and CDR2 YYDKDF (reference sequence). The CDR3 has 16 residues. V lost 5 bases, J lost 8 bases, and 24 bases lay in between. Supplemented by reference TRBV15 and TRBJ1-1, the full variable domain reads DAMVIQNPRYQVTQFGKPVTLSCSQTLNHNVMYWYQQKSSQAPKLLFHYYDKDFNNEADTPDNFQSRRPNTSFCFLDIRSPGLGDTAMYLCATSRGTDSPKTEAFFGQGTRLTVV.

DNA of the CDR3: TGTGCCAGCAGCCCTAGGACTAGCGGGGGAGGCGAGCAGTACTTC. This sequence encodes CASSPRTSGGGEQYF. The chain is built from TRBV7-6 and TRBJ2-7, with 13 bases lining up with TRBD2. The CDR3 extends over 15 amino acids. J was trimmed by 6 bases and V by 5 bases; bases with no gene match: 7. Germline CDR1 and CDR2: SGHVS and FNYEAQ.

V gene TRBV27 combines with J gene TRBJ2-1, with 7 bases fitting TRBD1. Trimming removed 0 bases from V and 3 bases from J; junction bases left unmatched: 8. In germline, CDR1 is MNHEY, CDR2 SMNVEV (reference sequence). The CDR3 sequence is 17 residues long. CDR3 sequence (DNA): TGTGCCAGCAGTTTATCCCGAGGACAGGCGAACTACAATGAGCAGTTCTTC. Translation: CASSLSRGQANYNEQFF.

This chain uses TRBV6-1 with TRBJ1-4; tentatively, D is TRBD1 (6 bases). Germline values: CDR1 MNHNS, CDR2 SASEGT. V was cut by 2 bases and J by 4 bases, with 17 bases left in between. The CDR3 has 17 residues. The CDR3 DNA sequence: TGTGCCAGCAGTGAAATGGGACACCCCGGAGGTAATGAAAAACTGTTTTTT. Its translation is CASSEMGHPGGNEKLFF.

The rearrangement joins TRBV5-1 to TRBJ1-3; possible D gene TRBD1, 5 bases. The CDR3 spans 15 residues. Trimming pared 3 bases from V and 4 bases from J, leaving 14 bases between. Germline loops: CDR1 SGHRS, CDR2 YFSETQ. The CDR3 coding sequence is TGCGCCAGCAGCTCCTCGGACACCCCCGGAAACACCATATATTTT. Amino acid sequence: CASSSSDTPGNTIYF. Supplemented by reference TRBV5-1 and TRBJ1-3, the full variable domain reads KAGVTQTPRYLIKTRGQQVTLSCSPISGHRSVSWYQQTPGQGLQFLFEYFSETQRNKGNFPGRFSGRQFSNSRSEMNVSTLELGDSALYLCASSSSDTPGNTIYFGEGSWLTVV.

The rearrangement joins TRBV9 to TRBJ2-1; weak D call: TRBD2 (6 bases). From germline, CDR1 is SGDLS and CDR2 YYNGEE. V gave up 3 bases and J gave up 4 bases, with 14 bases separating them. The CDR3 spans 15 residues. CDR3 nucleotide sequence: TGTGCCAGCAGCGGAATTTCGGGACTTTACAATGAGCAGTTCTTC. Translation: CASSGISGLYNEQFF.

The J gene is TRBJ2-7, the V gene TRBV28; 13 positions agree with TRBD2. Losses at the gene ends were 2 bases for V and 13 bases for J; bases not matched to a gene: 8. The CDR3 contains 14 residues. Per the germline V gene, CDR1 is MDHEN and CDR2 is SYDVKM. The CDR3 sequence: CASSLTQGLAGRYF. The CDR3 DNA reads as TGTGCCAGCAGTTTAACACAGGGACTAGCGGGACGATACTTC.

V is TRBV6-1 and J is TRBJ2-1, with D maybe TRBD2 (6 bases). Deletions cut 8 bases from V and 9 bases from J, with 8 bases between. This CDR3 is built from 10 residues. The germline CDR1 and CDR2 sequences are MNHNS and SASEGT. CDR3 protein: CASRGTEQFF. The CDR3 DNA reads TGTGCCAGCCGCGGGACTGAGCAGTTCTTC.

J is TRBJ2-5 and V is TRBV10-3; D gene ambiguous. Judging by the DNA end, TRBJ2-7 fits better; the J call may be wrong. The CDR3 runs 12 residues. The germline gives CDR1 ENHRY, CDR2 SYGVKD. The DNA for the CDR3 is TGTGCCGGTGGGTGGGCCTCCTACGAGCAGTACTTC. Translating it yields CAGGWASYEQYF.

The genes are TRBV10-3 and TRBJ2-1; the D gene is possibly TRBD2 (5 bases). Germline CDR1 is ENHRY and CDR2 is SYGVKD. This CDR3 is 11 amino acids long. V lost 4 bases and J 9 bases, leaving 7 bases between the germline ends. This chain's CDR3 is CAISGTVEQFF. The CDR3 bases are TGTGCCATCAGTGGGACTGTTGAGCAGTTCTTC.

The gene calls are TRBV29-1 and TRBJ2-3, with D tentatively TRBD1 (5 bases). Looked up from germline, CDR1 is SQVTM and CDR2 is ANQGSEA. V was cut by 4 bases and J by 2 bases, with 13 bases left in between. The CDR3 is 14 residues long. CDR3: CSVAASGLTDTQYF. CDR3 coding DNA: TGCAGCGTTGCCGCCTCAGGGCTCACAGATACGCAGTATTTT.

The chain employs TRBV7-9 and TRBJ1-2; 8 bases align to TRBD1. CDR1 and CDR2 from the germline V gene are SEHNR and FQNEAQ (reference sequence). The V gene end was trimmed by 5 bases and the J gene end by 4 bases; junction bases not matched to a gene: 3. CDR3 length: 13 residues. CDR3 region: CASSPGQGYGYTF. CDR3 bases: TGTGCCAGCAGCCCCGGACAGGGCTATGGCTACACCTTC.

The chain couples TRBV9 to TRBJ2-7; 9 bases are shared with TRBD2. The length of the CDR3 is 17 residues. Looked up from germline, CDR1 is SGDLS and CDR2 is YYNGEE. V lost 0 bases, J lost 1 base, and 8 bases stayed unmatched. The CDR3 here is CASSVGGSGSLSYEQYF. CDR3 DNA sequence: TGTGCCAGCAGCGTAGGGGGTAGCGGGAGCCTATCCTACGAGCAGTACTTC.

The DNA for the CDR3 is TGTGCCAGCAGTGAACGGTGGGGCGAGGGGGCAGCTTTCTTT. As protein: CASSERWGEGAAFF. The J gene is TRBJ1-1, the V gene TRBV6-1, with 7 bases lining up with TRBD1. Germline lookup yields CDR1 MNHNS and CDR2 SASEGT. V dropped 2 bases and J dropped 10; count of bases not matched to a gene: 10. CDR3 length equals 14 residues.